Listed below are T cell receptor beta chains from one sample, sequenced in a study of patients and donors after allogeneic stem cell transplantation. Each CDR3 protein is one row after TCRdb ran MiXCR on the RT-PCR reads. Counted here are 900,000 to 1,000,000 distinct CDR3 sequences, more than 15% occurring once; the ten biggest clones make up approximately 5.9%. The material sequenced was blood, either unsorted or a sorted T cell fraction (not recorded which). These receptors were taken from a human donor who was either an allogeneic HSCT recipient or a stem cell or donor lymphocyte infusion donor (not recorded which). It is not recorded whose cells these are; they may come from a transplant donor. Each CDR3 is given with its conserved first and last residue. Each record gives: CDR3 protein, CDR3 DNA, CDR3 length, clone size, D gene, J gene, V gene. A D gene is named only where the DNA matches it firmly. Clone size is not always given. Where it is, it says once, few, many or a class for expanded clones.

CDR3 protein: CASSKDRVLHEQFF; CDR3 DNA: TGTGCCAGCAGTAAGGACAGGGTATTACATGAGCAGTTCTTC; CDR3 length: 14; clone size: -; D gene: TRBD1; J gene: TRBJ2-1; V gene: TRBV12-3/TRBV12-4
CDR3 protein: CASSSALPGQARNTEAFF; CDR3 DNA: TGTGCCAGCAGCTCCGCGCTCCCGGGACAGGCAAGGAACACTGAAGCTTTCTTT; CDR3 length: 18; clone size: few; D gene: TRBD1; J gene: TRBJ1-1; V gene: TRBV7-8
CDR3 protein: CASRAGTIGTEAFF; CDR3 DNA: TGTGCCAGCAGGGCAGGTACAATAGGAACTGAAGCTTTCTTT; CDR3 length: 14; clone size: few; D gene: -; J gene: TRBJ1-1; V gene: TRBV6-1
CDR3 protein: CASSQTDTQYF; CDR3 DNA: TGTGCCAGCAGCCAAACAGATACGCAGTATTTT; CDR3 length: 11; clone size: many; D gene: -; J gene: TRBJ2-3; V gene: TRBV4-1
CDR3 protein: CASSGGGFEAFF; CDR3 DNA: TGCGCCAGCAGCGGAGGGGGGTTTGAAGCTTTCTTT; CDR3 length: 12; clone size: -; D gene: -; J gene: TRBJ1-1; V gene: TRBV5-1
CDR3 protein: CASSQEDRKGHPEAFF; CDR3 DNA: TGCGCCAGCAGCCAAGAAGACAGGAAGGGCCACCCTGAAGCTTTCTTT; CDR3 length: 16; clone size: -; D gene: -; J gene: TRBJ1-1; V gene: TRBV4-1
CDR3 protein: CASSEAASSSDTQYF; CDR3 DNA: TGTGCCAGCAGTGAAGCGGCTAGCTCCTCAGATACGCAGTATTTT; CDR3 length: 15; clone size: few; D gene: -; J gene: TRBJ2-3; V gene: TRBV2
CDR3 protein: CAISEMGQGAGSYGYTF; CDR3 DNA: TGTGCCATCAGTGAAATGGGACAGGGGGCTGGGAGCTATGGCTACACCTTC; CDR3 length: 17; clone size: many; D gene: TRBD1; J gene: TRBJ1-2; V gene: TRBV10-3
CDR3 protein: CASSPGGPSGTEAFF; CDR3 DNA: TGTGCCAGCAGTCCTGGTGGACCTTCGGGCACTGAAGCTTTCTTT; CDR3 length: 15; clone size: -; D gene: -; J gene: TRBJ1-1; V gene: TRBV5-5
CDR3 protein: CASSYSPRSGNTIYF; CDR3 DNA: TGTGCCAGCAGTTACTCGCCCAGATCTGGAAACACCATATATTTT; CDR3 length: 15; clone size: -; D gene: -; J gene: TRBJ1-3; V gene: TRBV6-5
CDR3 protein: CASNGQGAKAKNIQYF; CDR3 DNA: TGTGCCAGCAACGGACAGGGGGCGAAAGCCAAAAACATTCAGTACTTC; CDR3 length: 16; clone size: few; D gene: TRBD1; J gene: TRBJ2-4; V gene: TRBV2
CDR3 protein: CSAMTGGDYGYTF; CDR3 DNA: TGCAGCGCAATGACAGGGGGAGACTATGGCTACACCTTC; CDR3 length: 13; clone size: -; D gene: TRBD1; J gene: TRBJ1-2; V gene: TRBV29-1
CDR3 protein: CASSRQWTSGRVYNEQFF; CDR3 DNA: TGTGCCAGCAGTCGACAATGGACTAGCGGGAGAGTCTACAATGAGCAGTTCTTC; CDR3 length: 18; clone size: -; D gene: TRBD2; J gene: TRBJ2-1; V gene: TRBV27
CDR3 protein: CASSPQPGQGGYGYTF; CDR3 DNA: TGTGCCAGCTCACCACAACCGGGACAGGGAGGCTATGGCTACACCTTC; CDR3 length: 16; clone size: -; D gene: TRBD1; J gene: TRBJ1-2; V gene: TRBV18
CDR3 protein: CASSELGAEETQYF; CDR3 DNA: TGTGCCAGCAGTGAACTCGGGGCGGAAGAGACCCAGTACTTC; CDR3 length: 14; clone size: few; D gene: -; J gene: TRBJ2-5; V gene: TRBV6-1
CDR3 protein: CASSPGQDTYGYTF; CDR3 DNA: TGCGCCAGCAGCCCGGGACAGGATACCTATGGCTACACCTTC; CDR3 length: 14; clone size: few; D gene: TRBD1; J gene: TRBJ1-2; V gene: TRBV5-1
CDR3 protein: CSARNSYEQYF; CDR3 DNA: TGCAGTGCTCGAAACTCCTACGAGCAGTACTTC; CDR3 length: 11; clone size: many; D gene: -; J gene: TRBJ2-7; V gene: TRBV20-1
CDR3 protein: CSARGTSGGSYNEQFF; CDR3 DNA: TGCAGTGCTAGAGGAACTAGCGGAGGCTCCTACAATGAGCAGTTCTTC; CDR3 length: 16; clone size: few; D gene: TRBD2; J gene: TRBJ2-1; V gene: TRBV20-1
CDR3 protein: CASGGARGLQETQYF; CDR3 DNA: TGCGCCAGCGGCGGGGCCAGGGGGCTCCAAGAGACCCAGTACTTC; CDR3 length: 15; clone size: -; D gene: TRBD1; J gene: TRBJ2-5; V gene: TRBV5-1
CDR3 protein: CASTDGGPSTDTQYF; CDR3 DNA: TGCGCCAGCACGGACGGGGGGCCTAGCACAGATACGCAGTATTTT; CDR3 length: 15; clone size: few; D gene: -; J gene: TRBJ2-3; V gene: TRBV5-1
CDR3 protein: CASSPDRIDEQYF; CDR3 DNA: TGTGCCAGCTCACCAGACAGGATCGACGAGCAGTACTTC; CDR3 length: 13; clone size: few; D gene: -; J gene: TRBJ2-7; V gene: TRBV18
CDR3 protein: CASRVMTGDYEQYF; CDR3 DNA: TGTGCCAGCAGGGTCATGACAGGGGACTACGAGCAGTACTTC; CDR3 length: 14; clone size: -; D gene: TRBD1; J gene: TRBJ2-7; V gene: TRBV27
CDR3 protein: CASHLGTGAGELFF; CDR3 DNA: TGTGCCAGCCACTTAGGGACAGGGGCCGGGGAGCTGTTTTTT; CDR3 length: 14; clone size: many; D gene: TRBD1; J gene: TRBJ2-2; V gene: TRBV12-3/TRBV12-4
CDR3 protein: CASSSGLAIDEQFF; CDR3 DNA: TGCGCCAGCAGCTCGGGACTAGCAATCGATGAGCAGTTCTTC; CDR3 length: 14; clone size: -; D gene: TRBD2; J gene: TRBJ2-1; V gene: TRBV5-1
CDR3 protein: CASSLAGDIDTQYF; CDR3 DNA: TGTGCCAGCAGCTTAGCAGGGGACATAGATACGCAGTATTTT; CDR3 length: 14; clone size: few; D gene: -; J gene: TRBJ2-3; V gene: TRBV7-2
CDR3 protein: CASSLGQGSRQPQHF; CDR3 DNA: TGTGCCAGCAGTTTGGGACAGGGGAGTCGGCAGCCCCAGCATTTT; CDR3 length: 15; clone size: few; D gene: TRBD1; J gene: TRBJ1-5; V gene: TRBV28
CDR3 protein: CASSFGRGYNYTQYF; CDR3 DNA: TGTGCCAGCAGTTTTGGCAGAGGGTACAATTATACGCAGTATTTT; CDR3 length: 15; clone size: -; D gene: -; J gene: TRBJ2-3; V gene: TRBV12-3/TRBV12-4
CDR3 protein: CASSLERVREQFF; CDR3 DNA: TGCGCCAGCAGCTTGGAGAGGGTGCGAGAGCAGTTCTTC; CDR3 length: 13; clone size: few; D gene: -; J gene: TRBJ2-1; V gene: TRBV5-1
CDR3 protein: CASSPRTGREEAFF; CDR3 DNA: TGCGCCAGCAGCCCCAGGACAGGCAGGGAAGAAGCTTTCTTT; CDR3 length: 14; clone size: few; D gene: TRBD1; J gene: TRBJ1-1; V gene: TRBV5-1
CDR3 protein: CASSRGLAGVEQFF; CDR3 DNA: TGCGCCAGCAGCAGGGGACTAGCGGGAGTTGAGCAGTTCTTC; CDR3 length: 14; clone size: -; D gene: TRBD2; J gene: TRBJ2-1; V gene: TRBV5-1
CDR3 protein: CASSSSGLNQPQHF; CDR3 DNA: TGTGCCAGCAGCTCCTCAGGGCTCAATCAGCCCCAGCATTTT; CDR3 length: 14; clone size: few; D gene: -; J gene: TRBJ1-5; V gene: TRBV7-8
CDR3 protein: CASSQEQRAKNIQNF; CDR3 DNA: TGTGCCAGCAGCCAAGAACAGAGAGCCAAAAACATTCAGAACTTC; CDR3 length: 15; clone size: once; D gene: -; J gene: TRBJ2-4; V gene: TRBV4-2
CDR3 protein: CASSRGVRNTEAFF; CDR3 DNA: TGTGCCAGCAGCCGGGGAGTCAGGAACACTGAAGCTTTCTTT; CDR3 length: 14; clone size: -; D gene: -; J gene: TRBJ1-1; V gene: TRBV6-2/TRBV6-3
CDR3 protein: CSARDPLSRGRAEDTQYF; CDR3 DNA: TGCAGTGCTAGAGACCCACTATCGAGGGGGAGGGCCGAAGATACGCAGTATTTT; CDR3 length: 18; clone size: few; D gene: -; J gene: TRBJ2-3; V gene: TRBV20-1
CDR3 protein: CASHRGSYEQYF; CDR3 DNA: TGTGCCAGCCACAGGGGTTCCTACGAGCAGTACTTC; CDR3 length: 12; clone size: once; D gene: TRBD1; J gene: TRBJ2-7; V gene: TRBV11-2
CDR3 protein: CASSSRDNYGYTF; CDR3 DNA: TGTGCCAGCAGCTCCCGGGACAATTATGGCTACACCTTC; CDR3 length: 13; clone size: -; D gene: -; J gene: TRBJ1-2; V gene: TRBV11-3